Below, 27 T cell receptor beta chains from the same sample are listed, as sequenced in a study of response to subunit inactivated influenza vaccine. Via MiXCR, TCRdb re-called the RT-PCR reads, giving one row per CDR3 protein. The sample comprises more than 700,000 distinct CDR3 sequences, approximately 22% of which are singletons, and approximately 10% rests with the top ten. Sequences were derived from PBMCs from blood, sampled approximately 5 days after vaccination. The receptors stem from a man aged 45 to 65 who received an inactivated influenza vaccine.

This chain uses TRBV7-3 with TRBJ2-1; 10 bases fit TRBD1. CDR3 size: 15 residues. Germline V gives CDR1 SGHTA, CDR2 FQGTGA. Losses at the gene ends were 5 bases for V and 6 bases for J; bases not matched to a gene: 7. In DNA form, the CDR3 reads TGTGCCAGCAGCCCCGGACAGGGGGGGTTCAATGAGCAGTTCTTC. Amino acid sequence: CASSPGQGGFNEQFF.

This chain joins TRBV5-1 and TRBJ2-5; D is undetermined. This CDR3 is 15 amino acids long. Trimming stripped 2 bases from V and 2 bases from J, with 13 bases between. CDR1 and CDR2 (germline): SGHRS, YFSETQ. The CDR3 DNA sequence: TGCGCCAGCAGCTTTACGATCCCAATTCAAGAGACCCAGTACTTC. Protein sequence: CASSFTIPIQETQYF.

This clonotype has just a few counts. The J gene is TRBJ2-7, the V gene TRBV12-3 or TRBV12-4; D may match TRBD1 or TRBD2 (7 bases each). With 3 bases removed from V and 3 bases from J, the gap between germline ends came to 12 bases. The CDR3 sequence is 14 residues long. The CDR3 DNA sequence: TGTGCCAGCAGTTTCCAGGGGGAGGGCTACGAGCAGTACTTC. Protein product: CASSFQGEGYEQYF.

This clonotype has just a few counts. The J gene is TRBJ1-2, the V gene TRBV20-1, with D unresolved. Trimming stripped 5 bases from V and 8 bases from J, with 9 bases between. The CDR3 is made up of 10 amino acids. CDR1 DFQATT and CDR2 SNEGSKA come from the germline V gene (reference sequence). The CDR3 reads CSALPRGYTF. Written as DNA, the CDR3 is TGCAGTGCTCTTCCAAGGGGCTACACCTTC.

V gene TRBV29-1 combines with J gene TRBJ2-5; tentatively, D is TRBD2 (5 bases). Germline V gene lookup returns CDR1 SQVTM and CDR2 ANQGSEA. This CDR3 has 14 amino acids. V was clipped by 4 bases and J by 4 bases, with 16 bases between them. The CDR3 reads CSVGMRLARETQYF. The CDR3 DNA reads TGCAGCGTTGGAATGAGGCTAGCCCGAGAGACCCAGTACTTC.

This clonotype was counted a few times. The chain combines TRBV10-3 with TRBJ1-1; TRBD1 is a possible D gene (5 bases). Germline lookup yields CDR1 ENHRY and CDR2 SYGVKD. V dropped 3 bases and J dropped 1 base, with 12 bases sitting between them. CDR3 length: 15 amino acids. CDR3 protein: CAISEDSRWNTEAFF. CDR3 DNA sequence: TGTGCCATCAGTGAAGACAGCCGCTGGAACACTGAAGCTTTCTTT.

The chain combines TRBV11-2 with TRBJ2-1; TRBD2 agrees at 8 bases. There are 17 residues in the CDR3. V lost 4 bases and J lost 5; bases outside the gene matches: 13. Germline-derived CDR1 and CDR2 are SGHAT and FQNNGV. CDR3 bases: TGTGCCAGCAGCTCTCCGGGACTAGGCAGGAGGAACAATGAGCAGTTCTTC. Protein sequence: CASSSPGLGRRNNEQFF.

The chain joins TRBV7-2 to TRBJ2-7; TRBD1 aligns across 9 bases. The CDR3 has 15 amino acids. Germline loops: CDR1 SGHTA, CDR2 FQGNSA. V lost 5 bases to trimming and J lost 7 bases; unmatched junction nucleotides: 12. The CDR3 loop reads CASSPGTGNQGEQYF. Written as DNA, the CDR3 is TGTGCCAGCAGCCCTGGGACAGGGAACCAGGGGGAGCAGTACTTC.

The sample holds a few counts of this clonotype. CDR3 DNA sequence: TGCAGTGCTAGAGATATGGGTGGACTATCCTACGAGCAGTACTTC. This codes for CSARDMGGLSYEQYF. The rearrangement uses TRBV20-1 and TRBJ2-7; a weak D match, TRBD2 (6 bases). Trimming stripped 0 bases from V and 1 base from J, with 13 bases between. Germline V gene data show CDR1 as DFQATT and CDR2 as SNEGSKA (reference sequence). The CDR3 runs to 15 residues.

This clonotype occurred a few times. This rearrangement joins TRBV5-1 to TRBJ2-7, with D maybe TRBD2 (6 bases). V was trimmed by 6 bases and J by 0 bases, leaving 13 bases between them. Germline V gene sequence: CDR1 SGHRS, CDR2 YFSETQ. This CDR3 region has 14 residues. The CDR3 here is CASMEGGSSYEQYF. The CDR3 DNA reads TGCGCCAGCATGGAGGGAGGCAGCTCCTACGAGCAGTACTTC. Using reference TRBV5-1 and TRBJ2-7 for the parts outside the CDR3, the full variable domain is KAGVTQTPRYLIKTRGQQVTLSCSPISGHRSVSWYQQTPGQGLQFLFEYFSETQRNKGNFPGRFSGRQFSNSRSEMNVSTLELGDSALYLCASMEGGSSYEQYFGPGTRLTVT.

This clonotype was found many times. The genes are TRBV7-2 and TRBJ2-3; D gene uncertain. The V end lost 3 bases, the J end lost 6 bases, and 13 bases lay between the germline ends. The germline gives CDR1 SGHTA, CDR2 FQGNSA. This CDR3 contains 14 residues. The CDR3 DNA reads as TGTGCCAGCAGCTTCACCACGACAACCGATACGCAGTATTTT. Translated: CASSFTTTTDTQYF.

The CDR3, as DNA: TGTGCCAGCAGCTTGTATCAGGGGCGCCCTGGCACAGATACGCAGTATTTT. Protein product: CASSLYQGRPGTDTQYF. V gene TRBV5-8 combines with J gene TRBJ2-3; D may be TRBD1 (6 bases). The germline V gene has CDR1 SGHTS and CDR2 YDEGEE. The CDR3 runs to 17 residues. Trimming took 1 base from V and 1 from J, leaving 16 bases between them. Complete variable domain (other parts from reference TRBV5-8 and TRBJ2-3): EAGVTQSPTHLIKTRGQQATLRCSPISGHTSVYWYQQALGLGLQFLLWYDEGEERNRGNFPPRFSGRQFPNYSSELNVNALELEDSALYLCASSLYQGRPGTDTQYFGPGTRLTVL.

This clonotype has just a few counts. V usage is TRBV5-1 and J usage is TRBJ2-3, with D possibly matching TRBD1 (6 bases). CDR3 length: 14 amino acids. Trimming cost V 4 bases and J 3 bases, with 12 bases left between them. Germline V gene lookup returns CDR1 SGHRS and CDR2 YFSETQ. CDR3 sequence (DNA): TGCGCCAGCAGCCGACAGGCGAGGACAGATACGCAGTATTTT. Translating gives CASSRQARTDTQYF.

The chain recombines TRBV20-1 with TRBJ2-7; D possibly corresponds to TRBD2 (6 bases). CDR1 is DFQATT and CDR2 is SNEGSKA in the germline V gene (reference sequence). The CDR3 has 16 residues. Trimming took 4 bases from V and 4 from J, leaving 23 bases between them. CDR3 amino acids: CSATNPSESRPYEQYF. The CDR3 DNA reads TGCAGTGCTACTAACCCTAGCGAATCGAGGCCTTACGAGCAGTACTTC.

This rearrangement joins TRBV11-2 to TRBJ1-3, with 7 bases that match TRBD1. Losses at the gene ends were 4 bases for V and 3 bases for J; bases not matched to a gene: 9. Germline V lookup: CDR1 SGHAT, CDR2 FQNNGV. CDR3 size: 16 residues. The CDR3 loop is CASSSLRGGGGNTIYF. The CDR3 DNA reads TGTGCCAGCAGCTCTCTCAGGGGGGGTGGTGGAAACACCATATATTTT.

This clonotype was seen only a few times. V gene TRBV28 combines with J gene TRBJ2-2; 9 bases are shared with TRBD2. The trim removed 2 bases at V and 6 bases at J, leaving 4 bases unmatched. The CDR3 extends over 15 amino acids. Germline V gene lookup returns CDR1 MDHEN and CDR2 SYDVKM. The CDR3 here is CASSLAGGPSGELFF. For the CDR3, the DNA is TGTGCCAGCAGTTTAGCGGGAGGGCCGTCCGGGGAGCTGTTTTTT. Full variable domain (remainder filled in from reference TRBV28 and TRBJ2-2): DVKVTQSSRYLVKRTGEKVFLECVQDMDHENMFWYRQDPGLGLRLIYFSYDVKMKEKGDIPEGYSVSREKKERFSLILESASTNQTSMYLCASSLAGGPSGELFFGEGSRLTVL.

This clonotype was found many times. The chain joins TRBV12-3 or TRBV12-4 to TRBJ1-5; D call uncertain. The V end lost 6 bases, the J end lost 6 bases, and 9 bases lay between the germline ends. The CDR3 length is 12 residues. CDR3: CASSRTSQPQHF. The CDR3 nucleotides read TGTGCCAGCAGCCGTACGTCTCAGCCCCAGCATTTT.

The V call is TRBV6-5, the J call TRBJ2-7, with D unclear. Germline lookup yields CDR1 MNHEY and CDR2 SVGAGI. The CDR3 sequence is 13 residues long. The V and J ends lost 4 bases and 3 bases respectively, with 10 bases between them. The CDR3 is CASSFLQNYEQYF. The CDR3 DNA follows: TGTGCCAGCAGTTTCTTACAGAACTACGAGCAGTACTTC.

This clonotype was seen at least ten times. This rearrangement joins TRBV6-1 to TRBJ1-3; D is uncertain. Germline V gene lookup returns CDR1 MNHNS and CDR2 SASEGT. V was shortened by 5 bases and J by 7 bases, with 24 bases between the two germline ends. The length of the CDR3 is 17 residues. The chain's CDR3 is CASSPLWTTEIGNTIYF. Here the CDR3 DNA reads TGTGCCAGCAGTCCCTTGTGGACCACTGAAATTGGGAACACCATATATTTT.

Only a few counts were recorded for this clonotype. The chain couples TRBV4-3 to TRBJ1-6; possibly TRBD1 for D (5 bases). V lost 0 bases and J 9 bases, leaving 9 bases between the germline ends. CDR1 is LGHNA, CDR2 YSLEER, per germline. CDR3 length: 14 amino acids. The CDR3 DNA sequence: TGCGCCAGCAGCCAAGATAAGGGGCTTTCACCCCTCCACTTT. Protein: CASSQDKGLSPLHF.

The V gene is TRBV11-2, the J gene TRBJ2-7, with TRBD2 matching over 7 bases. Per germline, CDR1 SGHAT and CDR2 FQNNGV. This CDR3 spans 17 amino acids. V trimming: 1 base; J trimming: 0 bases; junction bases outside the gene matches: 9. In DNA, the CDR3 is TGTGCCAGCAGCTTAGTGGGGGGGGAGACGGGCTCCTACGAGCAGTACTTC. Translated, it gives CASSLVGGETGSYEQYF.

This chain uses TRBV7-2 with TRBJ1-5; the D is unclear. Germline V gene lookup returns CDR1 SGHTA and CDR2 FQGNSA. V was trimmed by 3 bases and J by 4 bases, leaving 4 bases between them. The CDR3 spans 12 residues. CDR3 residues: CASSFVNQPQHF. CDR3 DNA sequence: TGTGCCAGCAGCTTCGTTAATCAGCCCCAGCATTTT.

The chain carries TRBV15 and TRBJ2-5; TRBD1 might be the D (7 bases). V lost 5 bases and J lost 5, with 21 bases in between. This CDR3 region has 16 residues. CDR1 is LNHNV, CDR2 YYDKDF, per germline (reference sequence). CDR3: CATSGGTAKSRETQYF. The CDR3 DNA sequence: TGTGCCACCAGCGGAGGGACAGCTAAATCCAGGGAGACCCAGTACTTC. Combining the CDR3 with reference TRBV15 and TRBJ2-5 gives the whole variable domain DAMVIQNPRYQVTQFGKPVTLSCSQTLNHNVMYWYQQKSSQAPKLLFHYYDKDFNNEADTPDNFQSRRPNTSFCFLDIRSPGLGDTAMYLCATSGGTAKSRETQYFGPGTRLLVL.

The J gene is TRBJ2-7, the V gene TRBV20-1; D unclear. CDR1 is DFQATT, CDR2 SNEGSKA, per germline (reference sequence). This CDR3 comprises 10 residues. Trimming removed 6 bases at V and 6 bases at J, with 9 bases between. CDR3 protein: CSALRAEQYF. As DNA, the CDR3 is TGCAGTGCGCTCCGCGCCGAGCAGTACTTC.

The genes are TRBV20-1 and TRBJ2-2; D ambiguous. The CDR3 consists of 16 residues. The germline V gene encodes CDR1 DFQATT and CDR2 SNEGSKA (reference sequence). Trimming pared 0 bases from V and 5 bases from J, leaving 16 bases between. In DNA form, the CDR3 reads TGCAGTGCTAGAGATAGCATGCGGATGCGTACCGGGGAGCTGTTTTTT. Amino acid sequence: CSARDSMRMRTGELFF.

The chain recombines TRBV19 with TRBJ1-1; D unclear. The V end lost 4 bases, the J end lost 0 bases, and 12 bases lay between the germline ends. The CDR3 consists of 15 residues. In germline, CDR1 is LNHDA, CDR2 SQIVND (reference sequence). The CDR3 sequence: CASSTSAWVNTEAFF. The CDR3 DNA follows: TGTGCCAGTAGTACCTCCGCCTGGGTGAACACTGAAGCTTTCTTT.

This rearrangement joins TRBV6-5 to TRBJ1-5, with D possibly matching TRBD1 (5 bases). The germline V gene encodes CDR1 MNHEY and CDR2 SVGAGI. This CDR3 contains 16 residues. V lost 1 base and J lost 1, with 11 bases in between. CDR3 DNA: TGTGCCAGCAGTTACTTGGGTGGGGGGAGCAATCAGCCCCAGCATTTT. This encodes CASSYLGGGSNQPQHF.